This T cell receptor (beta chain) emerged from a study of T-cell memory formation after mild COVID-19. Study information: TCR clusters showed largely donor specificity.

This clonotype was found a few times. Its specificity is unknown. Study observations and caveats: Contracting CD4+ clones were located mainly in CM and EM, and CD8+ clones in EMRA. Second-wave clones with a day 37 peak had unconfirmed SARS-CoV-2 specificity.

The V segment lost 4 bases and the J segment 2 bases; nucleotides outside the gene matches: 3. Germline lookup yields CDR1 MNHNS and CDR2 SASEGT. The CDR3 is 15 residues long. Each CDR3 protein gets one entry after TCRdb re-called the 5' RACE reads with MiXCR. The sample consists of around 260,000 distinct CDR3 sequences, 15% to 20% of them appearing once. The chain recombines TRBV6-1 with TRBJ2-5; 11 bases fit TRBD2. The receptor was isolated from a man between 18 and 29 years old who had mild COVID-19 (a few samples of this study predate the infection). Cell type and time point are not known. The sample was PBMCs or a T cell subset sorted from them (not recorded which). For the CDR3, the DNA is TGTGCCAGCAGTGTGTTAGCGGGGGGGCAAGAGACCCAGTACTTC. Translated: CASSVLAGGQETQYF.